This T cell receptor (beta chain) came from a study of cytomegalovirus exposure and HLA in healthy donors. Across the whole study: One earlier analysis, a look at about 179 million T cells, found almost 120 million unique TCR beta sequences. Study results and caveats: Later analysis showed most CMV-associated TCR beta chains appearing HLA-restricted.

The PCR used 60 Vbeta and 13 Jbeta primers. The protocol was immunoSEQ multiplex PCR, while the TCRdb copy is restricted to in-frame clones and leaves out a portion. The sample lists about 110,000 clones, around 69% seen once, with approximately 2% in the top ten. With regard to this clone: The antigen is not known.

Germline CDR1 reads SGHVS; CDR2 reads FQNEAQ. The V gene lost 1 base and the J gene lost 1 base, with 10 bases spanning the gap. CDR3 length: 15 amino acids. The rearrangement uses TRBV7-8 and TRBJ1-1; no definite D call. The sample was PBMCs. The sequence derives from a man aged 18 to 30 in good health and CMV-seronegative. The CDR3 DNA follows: TGTGCCAGCAGCTTAGTGCAGGCCCCGAACACTGAAGCTTTCTTT. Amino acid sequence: CASSLVQAPNTEAFF.